The entry that follows covers one TCR beta chain sequence. This clone was observed a single time. Its antigen is not yet known. Base qualities were left out, and no much larger clone turns up one base away. The entry originates in a study of blood T cell repertoires in COVID-19 (dated by TCRdb to the early 2020s). About the study as a whole: Samples from collaborators originated in the United States, Italy and Spain and spanned both the acute and convalescent phases of COVID-19. The prospective study material was composed of cDNA or gDNA derived from T cells, B-cell-depleted T cells, or PBMCs. Deeply sampled blood TCRbeta repertoires from subjects exposed to, actively infected with, or recovered from COVID-19 were included in the dataset. The repertoires were made available in a free public database intended to serve as a resource for research on the immune response to SARS-CoV-2. The samples were drawn from the first 160 participants of the ongoing ImmuneRACE study and from 1,200 or so subjects provided by 6 global collaborators. Sample metadata almost always included a de-identified subject ID, COVID-19 status, age in years and sex. Where HLA class I and class II types were available, the types were taken from metadata supplied by the sample provider, not from assay-based typing. Study-wide conclusions, independent of this receptor: Clinical and demographic metadata were provided uncurated, with the amount varying by source and participant.

TCRbeta CDR3 regions were amplified from genomic DNA using the immunoSEQ Assay, a bias-controlled multiplex PCR. The study's processing was this. Nucleated cell counts per sample were estimated from amplification of reference gene primers within the assay. To quantify the absolute abundance of each unique TCRbeta CDR3 rearrangement, sequence reads were collapsed and filtered. For each sample, productive Simpson clonality was calculated as the square root of Simpson's diversity index across productive rearrangements. Not all clones reach the TCRdb copy of this immuneACCESS table, which keeps in-frame sequences only. Checked studies attribute under half of the gap to unresolved V genes and leave the rest unexplained. Clone size and the V and J calls come from that table; the DNA yielded D and trimming. Within this sample are under 200,000 clones, with roughly 83% of them counted one time only. The ten largest clonotypes hold around an eighth of the sample.

The CDR3 sequence holds 13 residues, the cysteine and phenylalanine included. CDR3 DNA is the only sequence kept; it has 39 bases, read in frame from the first base. V loses 8 bases at its end and J loses 3 bases; junction bases beyond the gene matches: 4. CDR1 and CDR2, looked up from the germline V gene, are SGHTA and FQGTGA. Collaborating institutions collected whole blood in K2EDTA tubes following their own protocols. Collaborator samples were shipped for TCRbeta analysis as frozen whole blood, isolated PBMCs, or DNA extracted from either sample type. Source material: peripheral blood. This chain joins TRBV7-3 to TRBJ2-1; 7 of the junction bases match TRBD2. The source of this sequence is a man between 18 and 35 years old with active or convalescent COVID-19. The nucleotide sequence reads TGTGCCAGCTCGCGGGAGCGCTACAATGAGCAGTTCTTC. This is translated as CASSRERYNEQFF. Reference TRBV7-3 and TRBJ2-1 proteins supply the regions before and after the CDR3; the full variable domain is: GAGVSQTPSNKVTEKGKYVELRCDPISGHTALYWYRQSLGQGPEFLIYFQGTGAADDSGLPNDRFFAVRPEGSVSTLKIQRTERGDSAVYLCASSRERYNEQFFGPGTRLTVL.